This T cell receptor (beta chain) was identified during a study of OX40 agonist ivuxolimab in advanced cancers. Turning to the study itself: One patient with hepatocellular carcinoma and two with cutaneous melanoma, three in all, had partial responses. Study-wide points: Expanded clones belonging to CD8+ T cells outnumbered, on average, those of CD4+.

Assay: immunoSEQ multiplex PCR; the TCRdb copy retains only in-frame clones and omits some. The sample includes about 82,000 clones, roughly nine tenths of them seen just once. Turning to this clone: Its antigen is undetermined. A junction boundary mismatches the germline segment, possibly from a read error.

The material sequenced was CD4+ or CD8+ T cells sorted from blood, taken in a trial of the OX40 agonist ivuxolimab. The origin of this receptor is an adult with an advanced solid tumor such as melanoma, head and neck, liver or kidney cancer.

This CDR3 is CASSLGRLETQYF. The CDR3 DNA sequence: TGTGCTAGCAGCCTCGGGCGCCTCGAGACCCAGTACTTC. This sequence joins TRBV7-7 and TRBJ2-5; unclear D gene. The CDR3 covers 13 residues. CDR1 and CDR2 from the germline V gene are SSHAT and FNYEAQ (reference sequence).